This T cell receptor (beta chain) comes out of a study of CD8 T cells in Susac syndrome. The controls were healthy donors who were matched for age and sex. Negative magnetic isolation gave CD8+ and CD4+ cells; FACS enriched CD8+ TEMRA. Random hexamers were used to reverse transcribe roughly 0.5 to 1 ug of RNA. One entry per CDR3 protein results from TCRdb running MiXCR on the immunoSEQ multiplex PCR reads. Of some 190,000 distinct CDR3 sequences in the sample, over 85% were seen once. The TCR originated in a human donor in good health. The sample comprised CD4+ T cells from PBMCs.

DNA for the CDR3: TGTGCCAGCAGCGGAGACAGGGTCAATCAGCCCCAGCATTTT. Translating it yields CASSGDRVNQPQHF. This sequence joins TRBV12-3 or TRBV12-4 and TRBJ1-5; 7 bases fit TRBD1. CDR3 length: 14 residues. The junction had 5 bases not matched to a gene; V was cut back by 6 bases and J by 3 bases.